This TCR beta chain was obtained from a study of T cells expressing NK-cell markers. A 5'RACE template switching approach incorporating UMIs was used to make TCR beta cDNA. TCRdb reprocessed the 5' RACE reads and stores each CDR3 protein as one record, lacking DNA. In total, the table holds about 260,000 distinct CDR3 sequences. The source of this sequence is a woman between 18 and 75 years old in good health. Sequencing was performed on blood T cells: a sorted CD56 or NKG2C T cell subset, CD4+ or CD8+ T cells, or bulk PBMC T cells (not recorded which).

CDR3 region: CATSDSGQGINNEQFF. The genes are TRBV24-1 and TRBJ2-1; TCRdb's D call of TRBD1 is untestable without DNA. CDR3 length equals 16 residues. Germline V CDR1 and CDR2: KGHDR, SFDVKD.